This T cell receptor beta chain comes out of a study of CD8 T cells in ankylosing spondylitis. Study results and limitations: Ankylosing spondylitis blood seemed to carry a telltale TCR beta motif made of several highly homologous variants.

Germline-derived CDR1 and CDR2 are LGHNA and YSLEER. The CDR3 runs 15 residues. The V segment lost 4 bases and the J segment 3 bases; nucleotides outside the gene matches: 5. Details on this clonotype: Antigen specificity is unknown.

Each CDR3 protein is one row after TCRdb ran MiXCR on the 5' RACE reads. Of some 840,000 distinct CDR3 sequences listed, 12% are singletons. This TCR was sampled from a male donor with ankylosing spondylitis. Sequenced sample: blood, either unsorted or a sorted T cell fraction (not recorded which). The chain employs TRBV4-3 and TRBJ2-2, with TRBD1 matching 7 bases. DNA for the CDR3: TGCGCCAGCAGCCTTGAGGGGGCGGACACCGGGGAGCTGTTTTTT. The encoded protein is CASSLEGADTGELFF.